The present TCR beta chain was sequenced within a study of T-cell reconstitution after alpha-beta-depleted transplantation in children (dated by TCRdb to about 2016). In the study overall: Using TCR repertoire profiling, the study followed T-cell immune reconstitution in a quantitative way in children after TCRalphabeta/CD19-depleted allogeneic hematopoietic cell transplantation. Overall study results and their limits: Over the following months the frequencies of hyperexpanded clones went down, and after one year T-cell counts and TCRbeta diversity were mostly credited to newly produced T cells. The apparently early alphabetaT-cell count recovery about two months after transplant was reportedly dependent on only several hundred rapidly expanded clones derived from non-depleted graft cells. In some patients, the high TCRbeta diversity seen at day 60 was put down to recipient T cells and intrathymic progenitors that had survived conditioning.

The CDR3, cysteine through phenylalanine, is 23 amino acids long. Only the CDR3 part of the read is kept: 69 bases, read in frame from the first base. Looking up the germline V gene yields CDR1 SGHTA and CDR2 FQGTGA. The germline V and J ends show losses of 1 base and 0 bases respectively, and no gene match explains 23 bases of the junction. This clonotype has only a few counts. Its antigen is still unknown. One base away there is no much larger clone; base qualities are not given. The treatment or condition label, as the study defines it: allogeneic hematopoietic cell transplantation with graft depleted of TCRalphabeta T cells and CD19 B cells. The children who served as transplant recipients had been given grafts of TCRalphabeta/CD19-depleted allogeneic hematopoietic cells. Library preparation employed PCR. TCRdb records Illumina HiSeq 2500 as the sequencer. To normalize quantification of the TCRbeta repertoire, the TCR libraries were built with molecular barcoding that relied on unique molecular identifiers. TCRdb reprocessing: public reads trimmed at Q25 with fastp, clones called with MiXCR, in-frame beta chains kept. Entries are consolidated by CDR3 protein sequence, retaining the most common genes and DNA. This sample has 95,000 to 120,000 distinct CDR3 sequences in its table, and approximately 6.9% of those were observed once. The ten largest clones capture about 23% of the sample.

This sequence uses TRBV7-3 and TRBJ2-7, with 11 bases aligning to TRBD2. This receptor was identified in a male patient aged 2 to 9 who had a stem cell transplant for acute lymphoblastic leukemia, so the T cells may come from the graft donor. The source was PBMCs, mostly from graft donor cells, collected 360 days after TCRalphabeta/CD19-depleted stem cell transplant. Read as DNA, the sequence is TGTGCCAGCAGCTTAAAACAGGGGCCTTCCTCGGTAGCGGGAGGGTCGAGCTCCTACGAGCAGTACTTC. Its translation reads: CASSLKQGPSSVAGGSSSYEQYF.